Listed below are T cell receptor beta chains from one sample, sequenced in a study of shared clonotypes between healthy human individuals. This table comes from immunoSEQ multiplex PCR, and its TCRdb copy is limited to in-frame clones, with some not included. Of hundreds of thousands of clones listed, more than 75% were seen once; the top ten hold 13%. The sample taken for sequencing was PBMCs. These receptors were taken from a woman aged 40 to 55 in good health. Some clones in this sample may be carry-over from other donors' samples. Both conserved end residues are trimmed from each CDR3. Fields, in order: J gene, V gene, CDR3 protein.

J: TRBJ1-6
V: TRBV7-9
CDR3: ASSLGDGVLDPLH

J: TRBJ2-7
V: TRBV2
CDR3: ASSGAREQY

J: TRBJ2-7
V: TRBV2
CDR3: ATRPGTTLREQY

J: TRBJ1-1
V: TRBV10-2
CDR3: ASRQGTNTEAF

J: TRBJ2-3
V: TRBV7-9
CDR3: ASSTTERDTDTQY

J: TRBJ2-5
V: TRBV6-1
CDR3: ASSEALAGEGGETQY

J: TRBJ2-5
V: TRBV27
CDR3: ASSRIAGPWGAQY

J: TRBJ2-7
V: TRBV11-2
CDR3: ASSLEGHEQY

J: TRBJ1-1
V: TRBV5-1
CDR3: ASSLSRMRGTEAF

J: TRBJ1-1
V: TRBV10-2
CDR3: ASSRAVNAEAF

J: TRBJ2-1
V: TRBV21-1
CDR3: ASSNRKGRRDGPWGVSYTEQF

J: TRBJ2-7
V: TRBV6-6
CDR3: ASSPTIRIEQY

J: TRBJ2-3
V: TRBV11-2
CDR3: ASSLVRDASTDTQY

J: TRBJ1-6
V: TRBV5-1
CDR3: ASSPGWEGNSPLH

J: TRBJ1-1
V: TRBV6-1
CDR3: ASRPTGALTEAF

J: TRBJ1-1
V: TRBV30
CDR3: AWRSRTGRWTEAF

J: TRBJ2-3
V: TRBV10-2
CDR3: ASSDGGTDTQY

J: TRBJ2-3
V: TRBV5-1
CDR3: ASSWDRGQTDTQY

J: TRBJ2-3
V: TRBV28
CDR3: ASSFSWEDVSTDTQY

J: TRBJ1-2
V: TRBV10-2
CDR3: ASSDTYQGAFGYT

J: TRBJ2-7
V: TRBV5-1
CDR3: ASSLAVGREQY

J: TRBJ2-5
V: TRBV5-1
CDR3: ASSREETQY

J: TRBJ2-2
V: TRBV11-2
CDR3: ASSLDGGQVYTGELF